These 14 T cell receptor beta chains were sequenced from one sample in a study of T cell changes during pregnancy in multiple sclerosis. Generated by immunoSEQ multiplex PCR, the TCRdb table keeps only in-frame clones and is missing some. The repertoire holds 55,000 or so clones, with approximately 90% as singletons. The sample here was CD4+ T cells from peripheral blood mononuclear cells, taken in the first trimester of pregnancy. The receptors were sampled from a female donor with multiple sclerosis, enrolled in a pregnancy study.

The J gene is TRBJ1-1, the V gene TRBV7-2; D is perhaps TRBD1 (5 bases). The CDR3 length is 15 residues. V gave up 2 bases and J gave up 1 base, with 11 bases separating them. CDR1 and CDR2 (germline): SGHTA, FQGNSA. The CDR3 bases are TGTGCCAGCAGCTTATTTAGGGGCTCGAACACTGAAGCTTTCTTT. Protein: CASSLFRGSNTEAFF.

V is TRBV28 and J is TRBJ2-1; TRBD1 matches 7 bases. Per the germline V gene, CDR1 is MDHEN and CDR2 is SYDVKM. V lost 6 bases to trimming and J lost 5 bases; unmatched junction nucleotides: 10. This CDR3 spans 15 amino acids. The CDR3 here is CASSLTGNFDNEQFF. The DNA for the CDR3 is TGTGCCAGCAGCTTGACAGGGAATTTCGACAATGAGCAGTTCTTC.

This clone was seen only a few times. This chain joins TRBV4-1 and TRBJ1-6, with 9 bases fitting TRBD1. Per the germline V gene, CDR1 is MGHRA and CDR2 is YSYEKL. J gave up 7 bases and V 0 bases, and 4 bases lay outside the gene matches. The CDR3 is 16 residues long. As DNA, the CDR3 is TGCGCCAGCAGCCAAGATATGGGACAGGGAAATTCACCCCTCCACTTT. It is translated as CASSQDMGQGNSPLHF.

The chain has TRBV11-2 and TRBJ2-1; 10 bases line up with TRBD2. After removal of 4 bases from V and 6 bases from J, the junction contained 9 bases not matched to a gene. This CDR3 is built from 16 residues. Germline lookup yields CDR1 SGHAT and CDR2 FQNNGV. CDR3 region: CASSSIPASGGNEQFF. The DNA for the CDR3 is TGTGCCAGCAGCTCAATTCCTGCTAGCGGGGGCAATGAGCAGTTCTTC.

This clone is a singleton in its sample. This sequence joins TRBV23-1 and TRBJ2-3, with 8 bases lining up with TRBD1. TRBV23-1 is marked as an open reading frame, function uncertain. The V gene end was trimmed by 9 bases and the J gene end by 2 bases; junction bases not matched to a gene: 10. The CDR3 covers 15 residues. CDR3 sequence reads: CARPRTGSLTDTQYF. The CDR3 DNA reads as TGCGCCAGACCCCGGACAGGGTCCCTCACAGATACGCAGTATTTT.

CDR3 residues: CASSARTSGGLLETQYF. In DNA form, the CDR3 reads TGTGCCAGCAGCGCCAGGACTAGCGGGGGACTTTTGGAGACCCAGTACTTC. The rearrangement links TRBV9 to TRBJ2-5, with 13 bases that match TRBD2. CDR3 length: 17 amino acids. V was clipped by 3 bases and J by 5 bases; unmatched bases: 10. Germline-derived CDR1 and CDR2 are SGDLS and YYNGEE.

J is TRBJ1-2 and V is TRBV9; 7 positions match TRBD1. Germline values: CDR1 SGDLS, CDR2 YYNGEE. The CDR3 runs 15 residues. Trimming cost V 3 bases and J 5 bases; bases outside gene matches: 10. CDR3 nucleotide sequence: TGTGCCAGCAGCGCAGGAGGAACAGGGGAGTATGGCTACACCTTC. Translated: CASSAGGTGEYGYTF.

The chain employs TRBV5-4 and TRBJ2-5, with 7 nucleotides matching TRBD2. Unmatched junction bases numbered 4, after V lost 7 bases and J lost 4 bases. Germline lookup yields CDR1 SGHNT and CDR2 YYREEE (reference sequence). The CDR3 contains 12 residues. The CDR3 region has the DNA TGTGCCAGCGGGAGGGCCGCAGAGACCCAGTACTTC. As protein: CASGRAAETQYF.

V is TRBV9 and J is TRBJ1-4; 9 nucleotides match TRBD1. The CDR3 has 15 amino acids. The ends lost 3 bases at V and 5 bases at J; junction bases unmatched: 5. Germline lookup yields CDR1 SGDLS and CDR2 YYNGEE. DNA of the CDR3: TGTGCCAGCAGCGCCGACGGGACAGGGAATGAAAAACTGTTTTTT. Translated: CASSADGTGNEKLFF.

The chain couples TRBV19 to TRBJ2-5, with D maybe TRBD1 (6 bases). Germline CDR1 reads LNHDA; CDR2 reads SQIVND (reference sequence). CDR3 length: 14 amino acids. Trimming removed 5 bases from V and 4 bases from J, with 14 bases in between. In DNA, the CDR3 is TGTGCCAGTAGTGGAGGACAGTCCTCAGAGACCCAGTACTTC. This gives the protein CASSGGQSSETQYF.

V is TRBV29-1 and J is TRBJ2-1, with D possibly TRBD1 on 5 matching bases. The length of the CDR3 is 14 residues. CDR1 and CDR2 from the germline V gene are SQVTM and ANQGSEA. The V end was cut by 5 bases, the J end by 13 bases, with 24 bases between. The CDR3 here is CSVQGPILGNAQFF. DNA for the CDR3: TGCAGCGTTCAGGGCCCCATCCTAGGGAACGCACAGTTCTTC.

The gene calls are TRBV28 and TRBJ2-2; maybe TRBD2 (5 bases). Deletions cut 8 bases from V and 7 bases from J, with 8 bases between. CDR3 length equals 11 residues. Germline CDR1 and CDR2: MDHEN and SYDVKM. For the CDR3, the DNA is TGTGCCAGCGAGGGATTCGGGGAGCTGTTTTTT. Encoded protein: CASEGFGELFF. Based on the CDR3 plus reference TRBV28 and TRBJ2-2, the full variable domain is DVKVTQSSRYLVKRTGEKVFLECVQDMDHENMFWYRQDPGLGLRLIYFSYDVKMKEKGDIPEGYSVSREKKERFSLILESASTNQTSMYLCASEGFGELFFGEGSRLTVL.

This clone was seen once. The chain links TRBV6-5 to TRBJ1-2, with D hard to call. The CDR3 has 15 residues. Germline values: CDR1 MNHEY, CDR2 SVGAGI. V dropped 6 bases and J dropped 3 bases, with 17 bases sitting between them. In DNA, the CDR3 is TGTGCCAGCAGCCGCGGGGTATTCGGGGACTATGGCTACACCTTC. Translating it yields CASSRGVFGDYGYTF.

The rearrangement joins TRBV25-1 to TRBJ2-7; 7 nucleotides agree with TRBD2. V shed 2 bases, J shed 0 bases, and the junction held 4 bases outside the gene matches. From germline, CDR1 is MGHDK and CDR2 SYGVNS. This CDR3 region has 15 residues. CDR3 protein: CASSEPSGTSYEQYF. CDR3 sequence (DNA): TGTGCCAGCAGTGAACCTAGCGGCACCTCCTACGAGCAGTACTTC.